Below, 25 T cell receptor beta chains from the same sample are listed, as sequenced in a study of PD-1 blockade in classical Hodgkin lymphoma. TCRdb's copy holds only in-frame clones and misses some; the assay was immunoSEQ multiplex PCR. The profile covers tens of thousands of clones, with 85% to 95% appearing a single time and approximately 8% taken by the ten largest. All trial patients relapsed after autologous stem cell transplantation. Sequenced material: peripheral blood mononuclear cells (PBMCs), taken at baseline. The receptor set was obtained from a human donor with classical Hodgkin lymphoma.

J is TRBJ1-4 and V is TRBV25-1; unclear D gene. CDR1 is MGHDK and CDR2 is SYGVNS in the germline V gene. The CDR3 length is 17 residues. Trimming left V 2 bases short and J 7 bases short, with 20 bases between. In nucleotides, the CDR3 is TGTGCCAGCAGTGAAGGGAAATTGCCAGGTTATTTTGAAAAACTGTTTTTT. Protein product: CASSEGKLPGYFEKLFF. Together with reference TRBV25-1 and TRBJ1-4, the CDR3 gives the full variable domain: EADIYQTPRYLVIGTGKKITLECSQTMGHDKMYWYQQDPGMELHLIHYSYGVNSTEKGDLSSESTVSRIRTEHFPLTLESARPSHTSQYLCASSEGKLPGYFEKLFFGSGTQLSVL.

This chain connects TRBV10-3 to TRBJ2-1; 9 bases agree with TRBD1. In germline, CDR1 is ENHRY, CDR2 SYGVKD. V shed 8 bases and J 5 bases; nucleotides not matched to a gene: 10. This CDR3 has 15 residues. The CDR3 DNA follows: TGTGCCATCCTCAATCGGGGACAGGGAAACAATGAGCAGTTCTTC. This encodes CAILNRGQGNNEQFF.

V gene TRBV19 combines with J gene TRBJ2-1, with D unclear. From germline, CDR1 is LNHDA and CDR2 SQIVND (reference sequence). Trimming cost V 6 bases and J 3 bases, with 6 bases left between them. This CDR3 spans 12 amino acids. CDR3 sequence reads: CASSANYNEQFF. CDR3 sequence (DNA): TGTGCCAGTAGCGCGAACTACAATGAGCAGTTCTTC.

This sequence joins TRBV19 and TRBJ1-2; weak D call: TRBD1 (6 bases). V was shortened by 6 bases and J by 8 bases, with 22 bases between the two germline ends. The CDR3 is 15 amino acids. The germline gives CDR1 LNHDA, CDR2 SQIVND (reference sequence). The DNA of the CDR3 is TGTGCCAGTAGCGATTTCGACACAGGGTTAAGCGGCTACACCTTC. Residues: CASSDFDTGLSGYTF.

The gene calls are TRBV27 and TRBJ1-5; D gene uncertain. V gave up 9 bases and J gave up 2 bases, with 11 bases separating them. CDR3 length: 13 amino acids. In germline, CDR1 is MNHEY, CDR2 SMNVEV (reference sequence). The CDR3 here is CASATRGNQPQHF. CDR3 in DNA: TGTGCCAGTGCCACGCGGGGCAATCAGCCCCAGCATTTT.

The chain employs TRBV9 and TRBJ2-3; perhaps TRBD2 as D (7 bases). The V gene's germline CDR1 is SGDLS and CDR2 YYNGEE. Trimming left V 4 bases short and J 1 base short, with 13 bases between. The CDR3 is 15 amino acids. CDR3 residues: CASSRGGTGTDTQYF. DNA for the CDR3: TGTGCCAGCAGCAGGGGGGGGACTGGCACAGATACGCAGTATTTT.

V is TRBV5-6 and J is TRBJ2-7; 9 bases map to TRBD1. Germline V lookup: CDR1 SGHDT, CDR2 YYEEEE. This CDR3 comprises 17 residues. V was pared by 2 bases and J by 4 bases, with 13 bases of the junction left unmatched. Here the CDR3 DNA reads TGTGCCAGCAGCTTAGCTACCGGGACAGGGTCTCTGTACGAGCAGTACTTC. This gives the protein CASSLATGTGSLYEQYF.

The chain links TRBV2 to TRBJ2-7; 11 positions agree with TRBD1. The trim removed 7 bases at V and 0 bases at J, leaving 5 bases unmatched. The CDR3 has 15 residues. CDR1 SNHLY and CDR2 FYNNEI come from the germline V gene. CDR3: CASTGQGVSSYEQYF. The DNA of the CDR3 is TGTGCCAGCACGGGACAGGGGGTTTCCTCCTACGAGCAGTACTTC.

This clone was counted once. V gene TRBV27 combines with J gene TRBJ1-2; D might be TRBD1 (5 bases). V was cut by 6 bases and J by 1 base, with 15 bases left in between. The CDR3 has 15 amino acids. Germline CDR1 is MNHEY and CDR2 is SMNVEV (reference sequence). CDR3 coding DNA: TGTGCCAGCAGGAACCCGGGACGGTATAACTATGGCTACACCTTC. Encoded protein: CASRNPGRYNYGYTF.

Only one count was recorded for this clone. The chain combines TRBV10-2 with TRBJ1-1, with D maybe TRBD1 (5 bases). V lost 3 bases to trimming and J lost 4 bases, with 9 bases between them. Per germline, CDR1 WSHSY and CDR2 SAAADI. The CDR3 loop spans 13 amino acids. Here the CDR3 reads CASSEGGATEAFF. Here the CDR3 DNA reads TGCGCCAGCAGTGAAGGAGGGGCCACTGAAGCTTTCTTT.

The CDR3 loop is CASSAHQGQPPNGYTF. The CDR3 region has the DNA TGTGCCAGCAGTGCCCATCAAGGACAGCCCCCGAATGGCTACACCTTC. The rearrangement joins TRBV6-4 to TRBJ1-2; a weak D match, TRBD1 (6 bases). The CDR3 is made up of 16 amino acids. The germline gives CDR1 MRHNA, CDR2 SNTAGT. V lost 4 bases, J lost 6 bases, and 21 bases lay in between.

The V gene is TRBV6-1, the J gene TRBJ1-4; D not resolved. CDR3 length: 13 amino acids. Trimming left V 3 bases short and J 8 bases short, with 10 bases between. Germline CDR1 MNHNS, CDR2 SASEGT. The CDR3: CASSEGSGEKLFF. The CDR3 coding sequence is TGTGCCAGCAGTGAGGGCAGTGGAGAAAAACTGTTTTTT.

This chain connects TRBV19 to TRBJ1-2; D is ambiguous. Germline loops: CDR1 LNHDA, CDR2 SQIVND (reference sequence). This CDR3 is built from 12 residues. Deletions cut 5 bases from V and 2 bases from J, with 6 bases between. The CDR3 coding sequence is TGTGCCAGTAGTCCGGGAAACTATGGCTACACCTTC. Protein: CASSPGNYGYTF.

This chain uses TRBV4-2 with TRBJ2-3; D possibly corresponds to TRBD2 (6 bases). V gave up 4 bases and J gave up 4 bases, with 15 bases separating them. Germline-derived CDR1 and CDR2 are LGHNA and YNFKEQ. This CDR3 is 15 amino acids long. CDR3 amino acids: CASSLGAGSADTQYF. The CDR3 nucleotides read TGTGCCAGCAGCCTCGGCGCGGGGAGTGCAGATACGCAGTATTTT.

The genes are TRBV27 and TRBJ2-7, with 7 bases matching TRBD1. Germline CDR1 MNHEY, CDR2 SMNVEV (reference sequence). V gave up 3 bases and J gave up 7 bases; unmatched junction bases: 9. The CDR3 extends over 14 amino acids. CDR3 in DNA: TGTGCCAGCAGTTTTAGGCAGGGGGTTGAGGAGCAGTACTTC. Its protein product is CASSFRQGVEEQYF.

The CDR3 loop is CASSLNFVGLDTQYF. In nucleotides, the CDR3 is TGTGCCAGCAGCTTAAATTTTGTCGGACTAGATACGCAGTATTTT. J is TRBJ2-3 and V is TRBV11-1; a weak D match, TRBD2 (5 bases). V shed 2 bases and J shed 5 bases, with 14 bases lying between them. Looked up from germline, CDR1 is SGHAT and CDR2 is FQDESV (reference sequence). The CDR3 covers 15 residues.

This chain connects TRBV2 to TRBJ2-5, with TRBD2 identical over 10 bases. Per germline, CDR1 SNHLY and CDR2 FYNNEI. The CDR3 length is 16 residues. With V trimmed by 7 bases and J by 5 bases, 13 bases remained unmatched. CDR3 in amino acids: CASKTSGVFNWETQYF. CDR3 coding DNA: TGTGCCAGCAAAACTAGCGGGGTTTTCAATTGGGAGACCCAGTACTTC.

The J gene is TRBJ1-2, the V gene TRBV25-1; D is perhaps TRBD1 (6 bases). This CDR3 spans 11 amino acids. With 8 bases removed from V and 8 bases from J, the gap between germline ends came to 12 bases. Germline lookup yields CDR1 MGHDK and CDR2 SYGVNS. The chain's CDR3 is CASWGARGYTF. For the CDR3, the DNA is TGTGCCAGCTGGGGGGCGCGCGGCTACACCTTC.

This clone was seen a single time. The V gene is TRBV11-2, the J gene TRBJ2-1, with 7 bases lining up with TRBD1. Germline-derived CDR1 and CDR2 are SGHAT and FQNNGV. The CDR3 covers 16 residues. The V gene end was trimmed by 1 base and the J gene end by 8 bases; junction bases not matched to a gene: 11. The CDR3 nucleotides are TGTGCCAGCAGCTTAGTCGCAGGGGGATTTAAGGATGAGCAGTTCTTC. The encoded protein is CASSLVAGGFKDEQFF.

The chain joins TRBV18 to TRBJ2-1, with a possible D match to TRBD2 (6 bases). Deletions cut 3 bases from V and 5 bases from J, with 23 bases between. The CDR3 totals 18 residues. Germline CDR1 and CDR2: KGHSH and LQKENI. The CDR3 reads CASSPRDSAPWVDNEQFF. DNA of the CDR3: TGTGCCAGCTCACCTCGGGACTCTGCTCCATGGGTGGACAATGAGCAGTTCTTC.

The V call is TRBV6-5, the J call TRBJ2-1, with 9 bases lining up with TRBD1. Germline lookup yields CDR1 MNHEY and CDR2 SVGAGI. V lost 1 base and J lost 3; bases outside the gene matches: 1. This CDR3 contains 15 residues. For the CDR3, the DNA is TGTGCCAGCAGTTACTGGGACAGGGACTACAATGAGCAGTTCTTC. The encoded protein is CASSYWDRDYNEQFF.

The chain is built from TRBV5-1 and TRBJ2-7; D gene ambiguous. Trimming pared 0 bases from V and 2 bases from J, leaving 12 bases between. This CDR3 region has 15 residues. Per germline, CDR1 SGHRS and CDR2 YFSETQ. This CDR3 reads CASSLVEGGAYEQYF. CDR3 coding DNA: TGCGCCAGCAGCTTGGTTGAAGGTGGGGCCTACGAGCAGTACTTC.

The chain combines TRBV6-1 with TRBJ2-3, with D possibly called TRBD1 or TRBD2 (5 bases each). Germline CDR1 is MNHNS and CDR2 is SASEGT. The V and J ends lost 4 bases and 2 bases respectively, with 19 bases between them. CDR3 length equals 17 residues. CDR3 DNA sequence: TGTGCCAGCAGTGCTTTTTGGGACCCAACATCCACAGATACGCAGTATTTT. Translated, it gives CASSAFWDPTSTDTQYF.

This chain connects TRBV18 to TRBJ2-5; D gene unclear. V lost 3 bases to trimming and J lost 5 bases, with 7 bases between them. This CDR3 spans 12 amino acids. Germline CDR1 is KGHSH and CDR2 is LQKENI. CDR3 sequence reads: CASSPSLETQYF. CDR3 bases: TGTGCCAGCTCACCCTCCTTGGAGACCCAGTACTTC.

CDR3 in amino acids: CASSVATGYEQYF. The CDR3 coding sequence is TGTGCCAGCAGCGTAGCTACGGGGTACGAGCAGTACTTC. This rearrangement joins TRBV9 to TRBJ2-7; weak D call: TRBD2 (5 bases). Trimming shortened V by 0 bases and J by 4 bases, and 8 bases separated the two germline ends. The length of the CDR3 is 13 residues. In germline, CDR1 is SGDLS, CDR2 YYNGEE.